The 32 T cell receptor beta chains listed next were all sequenced from one sample in a study of PD-1 blockade in mismatch repair-deficient tumors. Some clones are missing from TCRdb's copy, which holds only in-frame ones; the method was immunoSEQ multiplex PCR. The data contain about 25,000 clones, roughly 80% of them seen just once; the ten biggest clones take up about 2.7%. The sample here was PBMCs, taken before pembrolizumab treatment. The receptors originated from an adult with mismatch repair-deficient cancer.

The gene calls are TRBV9 and TRBJ1-4, with a tentative D call TRBD1 (6 bases). V gave up 3 bases and J gave up 8 bases, with 20 bases separating them. The CDR3 is made up of 16 amino acids. In germline, CDR1 is SGDLS, CDR2 YYNGEE. The CDR3 sequence is CASSGRQRGGMEKLFF. CDR3 DNA: TGTGCCAGCAGCGGACGTCAAAGGGGGGGAATGGAAAAACTGTTTTTT.

The chain links TRBV5-4 to TRBJ2-1; possible D gene TRBD2, 5 bases. The CDR3 is 12 amino acids. Looked up from germline, CDR1 is SGHNT and CDR2 is YYREEE (reference sequence). Trimming removed 2 bases from V and 9 bases from J, with 9 bases in between. CDR3 in amino acids: CASSLREGEQFF. In DNA form, the CDR3 reads TGTGCCAGCAGCTTACGAGAGGGTGAGCAGTTCTTC.

In DNA, the CDR3 is TGCGCCAGCAGCCAACGGACAGGGAGGGCCGGGGAGCTGTTTTTT. It is translated as CASSQRTGRAGELFF. The chain couples TRBV5-1 to TRBJ2-2; D possibly corresponds to TRBD1 (8 bases). The CDR3 has 15 amino acids. Between the trimmed V and J ends, which lost 4 bases and 6 bases, there was a span of 16 bases. Per germline, CDR1 SGHRS and CDR2 YFSETQ. The entire variable domain, with the rest obtained from reference TRBV5-1 and TRBJ2-2, is as follows: KAGVTQTPRYLIKTRGQQVTLSCSPISGHRSVSWYQQTPGQGLQFLFEYFSETQRNKGNFPGRFSGRQFSNSRSEMNVSTLELGDSALYLCASSQRTGRAGELFFGEGSRLTVL.

This clone showed up just a few times. This chain joins TRBV30 and TRBJ1-6; weak D call: TRBD1 (5 bases). The CDR3 sequence is 11 residues long. In germline, CDR1 is GTSNPN, CDR2 SVGIG (reference sequence). V lost 6 bases and J lost 6, with 6 bases in between. The CDR3 protein is CACRGNSPLHF. The CDR3 nucleotides read TGTGCCTGTAGGGGTAATTCACCCCTCCACTTT. Filled out from reference TRBV30 and TRBJ1-6, the complete variable domain reads SQTIHQWPATLVQPVGSPLSLECTVEGTSNPNLYWYRQAAGRGLQLLFYSVGIGQISSEVPQNLSASRPQDRQFILSSKKLLLSDSGFYLCACRGNSPLHFGNGTRLTVT.

This chain links TRBV28 with TRBJ1-2; TRBD1 is a possible D gene (5 bases). The CDR3 extends over 11 amino acids. Trimming took 7 bases from V and 8 from J, leaving 11 bases between them. Germline V gene sequence: CDR1 MDHEN, CDR2 SYDVKM. The CDR3 region has the DNA TGTGCCAGCACCCAGGGCCGAGGCTACACCTTC. Protein sequence: CASTQGRGYTF.

The chain carries TRBV7-9 and TRBJ1-2; 10 bases agree with TRBD1. Trimming took 1 base from V and 6 from J; bases not matched to a gene: 2. The CDR3 contains 14 residues. CDR1 and CDR2 from the germline V gene are SEHNR and FQNEAQ (reference sequence). The DNA for the CDR3 is TGTGCCAGCAGCTTAGGGGACAGGGGAAATGGCTACACCTTC. As protein: CASSLGDRGNGYTF.

The genes are TRBV18 and TRBJ2-1, with 13 bases fitting TRBD2. The CDR3 is 16 amino acids. With 5 bases clipped from V and 7 bases from J, the junction kept 8 bases outside the gene matches. Germline V gene lookup returns CDR1 KGHSH and CDR2 LQKENI. This chain's CDR3 is CASSTATSGRINEQFF. CDR3 nucleotides: TGTGCCAGCTCAACCGCGACTAGCGGGAGGATTAATGAGCAGTTCTTC.

The CDR3 nucleotides are TGCGCCAGCAGCTTCGGGAGGGCACCCACAGATACGCAGTATTTT. This translates into CASSFGRAPTDTQYF. V is TRBV5-1 and J is TRBJ2-3, with 8 bases aligning to TRBD2. Germline V CDR1 and CDR2: SGHRS, YFSETQ. With V trimmed by 2 bases and J by 2 bases, 4 bases remained unmatched. The CDR3 has 15 amino acids. Full variable domain (remainder filled in from reference TRBV5-1 and TRBJ2-3): KAGVTQTPRYLIKTRGQQVTLSCSPISGHRSVSWYQQTPGQGLQFLFEYFSETQRNKGNFPGRFSGRQFSNSRSEMNVSTLELGDSALYLCASSFGRAPTDTQYFGPGTRLTVL.

The gene calls are TRBV29-1 and TRBJ1-1; 8 positions match TRBD1. The CDR3 extends over 14 amino acids. V was clipped by 5 bases and J by 1 base; unmatched bases: 6. The germline V gene has CDR1 SQVTM and CDR2 ANQGSEA. CDR3 sequence: CSVKSGTGNTEAFF. As DNA, the CDR3 is TGCAGCGTTAAATCCGGGACAGGGAACACTGAAGCTTTCTTT.

The chain links TRBV4-2 to TRBJ1-3; D remains ambiguous. The CDR3 loop spans 17 amino acids. Germline loops: CDR1 LGHNA, CDR2 YNFKEQ. The V end was cut by 0 bases, the J end by 4 bases, with 16 bases between. CDR3 sequence (DNA): TGTGCCAGCAGCCAAGAAAGCGCGGCTTTTAGAGGAAACACCATATATTTT. Its protein is CASSQESAAFRGNTIYF.

The genes are TRBV30 and TRBJ1-2; 8 bases map to TRBD1. J gave up 5 bases and V 2 bases, and 10 bases lay outside the gene matches. Germline-derived CDR1 and CDR2 are GTSNPN and SVGIG (reference sequence). The CDR3 contains 15 residues. CDR3 loop: CAWSLRDRQRYGYTF. CDR3 coding DNA: TGTGCCTGGAGTCTGCGGGACAGGCAAAGATATGGCTACACCTTC.

This clone showed up just once. V is TRBV5-1 and J is TRBJ2-2, with D maybe TRBD2 (5 bases). CDR1 and CDR2 (germline): SGHRS, YFSETQ. The CDR3 has 16 amino acids. Trimming stripped 0 bases from V and 4 bases from J, with 13 bases between. The CDR3 nucleotides read TGCGCCAGCAGCTTGGAAGTTACTAGTGGCACCGGGGAGCTGTTTTTT. Translated: CASSLEVTSGTGELFF.

The rearrangement links TRBV5-8 to TRBJ2-5, with D possibly being TRBD2 (6 bases). There are 15 residues in the CDR3. Trimming removed 4 bases at V and 2 bases at J, with 15 bases between. Germline V gives CDR1 SGHTS, CDR2 YDEGEE. The DNA of the CDR3 is TGTGCCAGCAGCCCGGGGGAGGCGAATCAAGAGACCCAGTACTTC. Its protein is CASSPGEANQETQYF.

The chain has TRBV5-1 and TRBJ2-7; tentatively, D is TRBD1 (5 bases). The CDR3 is 13 residues long. Germline-derived CDR1 and CDR2 are SGHRS and YFSETQ. The V end lost 4 bases, the J end lost 3 bases, and 11 bases lay between the germline ends. This chain's CDR3 is CASSAPDSYEQYF. CDR3 coding DNA: TGCGCCAGCAGCGCCCCCGACAGCTACGAGCAGTACTTC.

The chain carries TRBV29-1 and TRBJ1-4, with 10 bases lining up with TRBD1. Trimming at V came to 3 bases and at J to 8 bases, leaving 6 bases not matched to a gene. Germline-derived CDR1 and CDR2 are SQVTM and ANQGSEA. The CDR3 is 14 residues long. The CDR3 DNA is TGCAGCGTTGACTCCGGGACAGGGGTCGAAAAACTGTTTTTT. This translates into CSVDSGTGVEKLFF.

V usage is TRBV10-3 and J usage is TRBJ1-1, with a possible D match to TRBD1 (5 bases). Germline CDR1 and CDR2: ENHRY and SYGVKD. V was clipped by 3 bases and J by 1 base, with 12 bases between them. CDR3 length equals 15 residues. CDR3 loop: CAISDTGEWNTEAFF. CDR3 nucleotide sequence: TGTGCCATCAGTGACACGGGGGAATGGAACACTGAAGCTTTCTTT.

J is TRBJ2-3 and V is TRBV4-1; D is possibly TRBD2 (6 bases). CDR1 and CDR2 from the germline V gene are MGHRA and YSYEKL. Trimming removed 0 bases at V and 3 bases at J, with 10 bases between. There are 15 residues in the CDR3. The CDR3: CASSQEGRMTDTQYF. CDR3 coding DNA: TGCGCCAGCAGCCAAGAAGGGAGGATGACAGATACGCAGTATTTT.

The rearrangement uses TRBV2 and TRBJ2-1, with D possibly being TRBD1 (5 bases). Germline values: CDR1 SNHLY, CDR2 FYNNEI. The CDR3 has 14 amino acids. The V and J ends lost 2 bases and 0 bases respectively, with 5 bases between them. The CDR3 DNA reads TGTGCCAGCAGTGAACAGGGCTCCTACAATGAGCAGTTCTTC. This translates into CASSEQGSYNEQFF.

In its sample, this clone was seen a few times. This chain uses TRBV7-2 with TRBJ2-1, with D perhaps TRBD2 (5 bases). The V end lost 2 bases, the J end lost 7 bases, and 12 bases lay between the germline ends. The CDR3 is made up of 14 amino acids. The germline gives CDR1 SGHTA, CDR2 FQGNSA. CDR3 loop: CASSLLPTSNEQFF. DNA of the CDR3: TGTGCCAGCAGCTTACTCCCTACTAGTAATGAGCAGTTCTTC.

This clone has only one observation. The rearrangement joins TRBV28 to TRBJ2-3, with D perhaps matching TRBD1 (8 bases). The CDR3 runs 14 residues. Germline-derived CDR1 and CDR2 are MDHEN and SYDVKM. V shed 7 bases and J shed 7 bases, with 18 bases lying between them. This CDR3 is CASIENRGGNTQYF. For the CDR3, the DNA is TGTGCCAGCATTGAGAACAGGGGGGGGAATACGCAGTATTTT. Complete variable domain (other parts from reference TRBV28 and TRBJ2-3): DVKVTQSSRYLVKRTGEKVFLECVQDMDHENMFWYRQDPGLGLRLIYFSYDVKMKEKGDIPEGYSVSREKKERFSLILESASTNQTSMYLCASIENRGGNTQYFGPGTRLTVL.

The chain has TRBV4-1 and TRBJ1-5, with 7 bases identical to TRBD1. V gave up 0 bases and J gave up 2 bases; unmatched junction bases: 7. The CDR3 is 17 residues long. Germline CDR1 MGHRA, CDR2 YSYEKL. The CDR3 DNA follows: TGCGCCAGCAGCCAAGAAGGACACAGGGGCGGCAATCAGCCCCAGCATTTT. Encoded protein: CASSQEGHRGGNQPQHF.

The chain combines TRBV5-1 with TRBJ1-2, with a tentative D call TRBD1 (5 bases). V was trimmed by 1 base and J by 5 bases, leaving 18 bases between them. CDR3 size: 16 residues. Per the germline V gene, CDR1 is SGHRS and CDR2 is YFSETQ. CDR3 region: CASSLMAGGSGYGYTF. CDR3 nucleotides: TGCGCCAGCAGCTTGATGGCGGGGGGTAGCGGGTATGGCTACACCTTC. Combining the CDR3 with reference TRBV5-1 and TRBJ1-2 gives the whole variable domain KAGVTQTPRYLIKTRGQQVTLSCSPISGHRSVSWYQQTPGQGLQFLFEYFSETQRNKGNFPGRFSGRQFSNSRSEMNVSTLELGDSALYLCASSLMAGGSGYGYTFGSGTRLTVV.

V usage is TRBV6-6 and J usage is TRBJ1-4, with D maybe TRBD1 (5 bases). This CDR3 has 13 residues. Germline-derived CDR1 and CDR2 are MNHNY and SVGAGI (reference sequence). The V and J ends lost 6 bases and 8 bases respectively, with 13 bases between them. This chain's CDR3 is CASREGGVEKLFF. The CDR3 DNA sequence: TGTGCCAGCAGGGAAGGAGGGGTCGAAAAACTGTTTTTT.

This rearrangement joins TRBV5-1 to TRBJ2-1, with 8 bases aligning to TRBD1. V lost 4 bases and J lost 8; bases outside the gene matches: 5. The CDR3 is 13 amino acids. CDR1 and CDR2 from the germline V gene are SGHRS and YFSETQ. CDR3 protein: CASSGQGVDEQFF. In DNA form, the CDR3 reads TGCGCCAGCAGCGGACAGGGAGTCGATGAGCAGTTCTTC.

The chain joins TRBV5-1 to TRBJ1-2, with 8 bases that match TRBD1. The CDR3 has 15 amino acids. V dropped 0 bases and J dropped 5; count of bases not matched to a gene: 6. Germline V gene sequence: CDR1 SGHRS, CDR2 YFSETQ. Here the CDR3 reads CASSLAPDRGYGYTF. The CDR3, as DNA: TGCGCCAGCAGCTTGGCTCCTGACAGGGGATATGGCTACACCTTC.

The J gene is TRBJ1-2, the V gene TRBV13; the D is unclear. V lost 5 bases and J lost 2, with 15 bases in between. This CDR3 is built from 15 residues. Germline V gene data show CDR1 as PRHDT and CDR2 as FYEKMQ (reference sequence). CDR3 nucleotides: TGTGCCAGCAGCCCTCGGGGAGATTTAAACTATGGCTACACCTTC. This gives the protein CASSPRGDLNYGYTF. The full variable domain, with the rest looked up from reference TRBV13 and TRBJ1-2, is AAGVIQSPRHLIKEKRETATLKCYPIPRHDTVYWYQQGPGQDPQFLISFYEKMQSDKGSIPDRFSAQQFSDYHSELNMSSLELGDSALYFCASSPRGDLNYGYTFGSGTRLTVV.

The CDR3 reads CASYSRNTGELFF. DNA of the CDR3: TGTGCCAGCTACAGCAGGAACACCGGGGAGCTGTTTTTT. V gene TRBV28 combines with J gene TRBJ2-2; D not certain. The germline V gene has CDR1 MDHEN and CDR2 SYDVKM. This CDR3 contains 13 residues. The V end lost 8 bases, the J end lost 1 base, and 8 bases lay between the germline ends.

This chain uses TRBV15 with TRBJ1-5; TRBD1 matches 7 bases. The germline V gene has CDR1 LNHNV and CDR2 YYDKDF (reference sequence). This CDR3 has 15 amino acids. Germline trimming cut 6 bases from V and 7 bases from J; bases unmatched to any gene: 12. The CDR3 DNA reads as TGTGCCACCAGGGAACTACAGGGGACGGGGCAGCCCCAGCATTTT. Amino acid sequence: CATRELQGTGQPQHF.

For the CDR3, the DNA is TGTGCCAGCGGGAGGAATACGCAGTATTTT. It yields the protein CASGRNTQYF. The chain couples TRBV27 to TRBJ2-3; weak D call: TRBD2 (6 bases). The CDR3 consists of 10 residues. The V gene's germline CDR1 is MNHEY and CDR2 SMNVEV (reference sequence). Deletions cut 8 bases from V and 7 bases from J, with 7 bases between.

This chain uses TRBV9 with TRBJ1-1; 9 bases fit TRBD1. This CDR3 has 16 residues. Germline V gene data show CDR1 as SGDLS and CDR2 as YYNGEE. V was clipped by 0 bases and J by 9 bases; unmatched bases: 12. The CDR3 coding sequence is TGTGCCAGCAGCGTAGCTGGTACAGGGGGCACGAGGAAAGCTTTCTTT. Amino acid sequence: CASSVAGTGGTRKAFF.

V gene TRBV10-3 combines with J gene TRBJ2-7; D gene ambiguous. The CDR3 consists of 17 residues. The V end was cut by 11 bases, the J end by 0 bases, with 26 bases between. Looked up from germline, CDR1 is ENHRY and CDR2 is SYGVKD. The CDR3 DNA sequence: TGTGCCCCCTTGGAGCCCACCGAAACTGCTAGCTCCTACGAGCAGTACTTC. Its translation is CAPLEPTETASSYEQYF.

This clone was recorded once. The V and J genes are TRBV5-1 and TRBJ2-3, with D possibly being TRBD2 (5 bases). Germline CDR1 reads SGHRS; CDR2 reads YFSETQ. The length of the CDR3 is 13 residues. Trimming took off 5 bases at V and 2 bases at J, with 9 bases between the two ends. The CDR3 reads CASRRAVTDTQYF. CDR3 bases: TGCGCCAGCAGGCGGGCAGTCACAGATACGCAGTATTTT.